This T cell receptor (beta chain) came from a study of prognosis after radiotherapy for stage I lung cancer. The CDR3 is 17 amino acids. V lost 6 bases to trimming and J lost 1 base, with 19 bases between them. CDR1 DFQATT and CDR2 SNEGSKA come from the germline V gene (reference sequence). From genomic DNA, two-round multiplex PCR was used to amplify TCR beta CDR3. During first-round PCR, primers specific to each TRBV and TRBJ gene were used. One entry per CDR3 protein results from TCRdb running MiXCR on the multiplex PCR reads. The sample lists about 14,000 distinct CDR3 sequences; around three fifths were seen once.

The clonotype originates from a donor aged 50 or older with non-small cell lung cancer. The chain joins TRBV20-1 to TRBJ2-6, with D possibly TRBD2 on 6 matching bases. The sample consisted of PBMCs, taken before or after stereotactic body radiation therapy (not recorded which). CDR3 sequence: CSAAGGTRGSGANVLTF. As DNA, the CDR3 is TGCAGTGCAGCGGGCGGGACCCGGGGTTCTGGGGCCAACGTCCTGACTTTC.